This T cell receptor beta chain is drawn from a study of blood T cell repertoires in COVID-19. Whole-study context: Samples representing acute and convalescent COVID-19 were sourced from the United States, Italy and Spain. Sample material is recorded as cDNA or gDNA derived from T cells, B-cell-depleted T cells, or PBMCs.

CDR3 length: 13 amino acids. CDR1 is WNHNN, CDR2 SYGVQD, per germline (reference sequence). V was clipped by 4 bases and J by 1 base, with 7 bases between them. This clone has a handful of counts. Authors' methods: Estimated nucleated cell counts came from reference gene primer amplification. The method was immunoSEQ multiplex PCR; TCRdb's version includes in-frame clones alone and lacks a portion of them. The V and J calls and the clone size are those of that table, but D and trimming were determined from the DNA. The sample carries roughly 260,000 clones, about 88% recorded once. This receptor was obtained from a man aged 60-69 years who had recovered from COVID-19. This chain links TRBV10-1 with TRBJ1-1; no clear D. The sequencing sample was made of peripheral blood. The CDR3 reads CASSVGRNTEAFF. CDR3 sequence (DNA): TGCGCCAGCAGTGTTGGCAGGAACACTGAAGCTTTCTTT.